This section outlines one T cell receptor (beta chain) sequence together with its context. This clonotype was counted once. Its antigen has not been determined. Base-call qualities are not available, and no considerably larger clone is one nucleotide away. A single read counts as weak evidence. The record originates from a study of T cell repertoires in cytomegalovirus infection (dated by TCRdb to the late 2010s). Regarding the complete study: The peptide stimulations were aimed at well-studied HLA-B-restricted epitopes as well as recently identified HLA-C-restricted CMV epitopes, whose presentation resists viral immunomodulation. The HLA type of each donor mattered for the analysis, because public TCR beta signatures pointed to carriage of CMV infection along with the matching HLA type. General conclusions and limits of the study: The ex vivo response was dominated by HLA-C-restricted CMV-specific TCR beta clonotypes, which also provided the single most frequent clonotype in two of eight donors. In both this cohort and an independent cohort of 350 to 400 donors, the cumulative frequency of public TCR beta family members distinguished carriers of CMV infection plus the relevant HLA type.

This specimen's treatment or condition label, interpreted: in vitro stimulation with specific CMV peptide epitopes to enrich CMV-specific T cells. For sequencing, an Illumina HiSeq 1500 was employed. TCRdb reanalyzed the raw reads on its own, using fastp at Q25 for trimming and MiXCR for clone calling, and kept in-frame beta chains. Each entry is one CDR3 protein sequence, shown with its most common DNA and genes. The sample includes roughly 990,000 distinct CDR3 sequences, with under 40% observed a single time. The biggest ten clones account for around an eighth of the sample. From cysteine to phenylalanine, the CDR3 is 15 amino acids long. The only DNA kept is the CDR3, 45 bases in frame from the first base. After removal of 1 base from V and 5 bases from J, the junction retains 5 bases not matched to a gene. CDR1 and CDR2 are drawn from the germline V gene: LGHNT, FRNRAP.

The receptor chain draws on TRBV12-5 and TRBJ2-1; a stretch of 7 junction bases matches TRBD1. The specimen was cultured CD8+ T cells from PBMCs, collected from culture after CMV antigen stimulation. The source of this sequence is a human donor in good health (CMV status not recorded). Some clones in this sample may be carry-over from other donors' samples. The bases read TGTGCTAGTGGTTTGGCGCAGGACAGGAACAATGAGCAGTTCTTC. Its translation is CASGLAQDRNNEQFF.